This T cell receptor beta chain was found in a study of graft-versus-host responses after intestinal transplantation. Study outcomes and limitations: Early post-transplant HvG declines showed an association with peak circulating GvH clone levels. Investigators detected GvH clones in recipient marrow, with some emerging earlier in ileum or blood.

This clone is medium-sized. Its antigen is undetermined. Tissue processing of the graft released intraepithelial and lamina propria lymphocytes from it. Libraries were prepared by immunoSEQ multiplex PCR; TCRdb keeps only in-frame clonotypes and omits some of them. Here the sample spans approximately 19,000 clones, approximately 70% being singletons. The source material was ileum tissue, sampled about 3 weeks after intestinal transplant. The clonotype comes from a human patient who received an intestinal transplant, so some T cells may come from the graft donor.

CDR3 residues: CAWSGGTREAFF. The CDR3 DNA follows: TGTGCCTGGAGCGGGGGGACGAGAGAAGCTTTCTTT. This rearrangement joins TRBV30 to TRBJ1-1; TRBD1 might be the D (5 bases). From germline, CDR1 is GTSNPN and CDR2 SVGIG (reference sequence). Trimming took 3 bases from V and 8 from J, leaving 13 bases between them. The CDR3 totals 12 residues.